One and the same sample provided the 32 T cell receptor beta chains below, sequenced in a study of CD8 T cells in Susac syndrome. Random hexamers were used to reverse transcribe the RNA input (about 0.5 to 1 ug). Each CDR3 protein gets one entry after TCRdb re-called the immunoSEQ multiplex PCR reads with MiXCR. The data hold 150,000 to 200,000 distinct CDR3 sequences, with roughly nine tenths observed a single time. The sequenced sample was CD4+ T cells from PBMCs. The origin of the receptors is a human donor with Susac syndrome.

V gene TRBV20-1 combines with J gene TRBJ2-1; 10 bases match TRBD2. The J segment lost 2 bases and the V segment lost 1 base, leaving 5 bases of the junction unmatched. Looked up from germline, CDR1 is DFQATT and CDR2 is SNEGSKA (reference sequence). CDR3 size: 16 residues. CDR3 nucleotide sequence: TGCAGTGCTAGAGGTGATAGCGGGAGGACCTACAATGAGCAGTTCTTC. This codes for CSARGDSGRTYNEQFF.

The chain recombines TRBV30 with TRBJ1-2; no definite D call. Germline values: CDR1 GTSNPN, CDR2 SVGIG (reference sequence). The CDR3 sequence is 15 residues long. V shed 5 bases and J shed 0 bases, with 16 bases lying between them. The CDR3, as DNA: TGTGCCTGGGACGTTGAAACTCCGACTAACTATGGCTACACCTTC. Translated: CAWDVETPTNYGYTF.

The chain couples TRBV12-3 or TRBV12-4 to TRBJ2-2, with 8 bases that match TRBD1. The CDR3 has 15 residues. With 3 bases clipped from V and 4 bases from J, the junction kept 4 bases outside the gene matches. CDR3 protein: CASSLGTGVTGELFF. CDR3 sequence (DNA): TGTGCCAGCAGTTTGGGGACAGGAGTCACCGGGGAGCTGTTTTTT.

V and J are TRBV2 and TRBJ2-7; D remains ambiguous. Germline CDR1 reads SNHLY; CDR2 reads FYNNEI. The CDR3 totals 10 residues. V was trimmed by 8 bases and J by 12 bases, leaving 14 bases between them. The CDR3 is CASQKTEPYF. The CDR3 DNA sequence: TGTGCCAGCCAAAAAACAGAACCGTACTTC.

The CDR3 sequence is CATTKPDRGTEAFF. DNA for the CDR3: TGTGCCACCACTAAGCCCGACAGGGGCACTGAAGCTTTCTTT. The chain has TRBV19 and TRBJ1-1; 8 positions match TRBD1. The germline V gene encodes CDR1 LNHDA and CDR2 SQIVND (reference sequence). The CDR3 contains 14 residues. The trim removed 10 bases at V and 4 bases at J, leaving 11 bases unmatched.

In DNA, the CDR3 is TGCGCCAGCAGCGCGTCCGGGACTAGCGGGAGTACGCAGTATTTT. It specifies CASSASGTSGSTQYF. V and J are TRBV5-1 and TRBJ2-3; TRBD2 matches 14 bases. CDR3 length: 15 residues. Germline-derived CDR1 and CDR2 are SGHRS and YFSETQ. Trimming at V came to 4 bases and at J to 8 bases, leaving 6 bases not matched to a gene.

The chain employs TRBV18 and TRBJ2-5; 7 bases match TRBD2. The CDR3 has 15 amino acids. V was pared by 1 base and J by 4 bases, with 6 bases of the junction left unmatched. CDR1 and CDR2 from the germline V gene are KGHSH and LQKENI. The CDR3 spells CASSPRGGSGETQYF. The CDR3 DNA sequence: TGTGCCAGCTCACCACGCGGCGGGAGCGGAGAGACCCAGTACTTC.

The rearrangement uses TRBV11-2 and TRBJ1-1; D uncertain. Germline CDR1 and CDR2: SGHAT and FQNNGV. Trimming cost V 6 bases and J 1 base, with 9 bases left between them. The length of the CDR3 is 13 residues. Written as DNA, the CDR3 is TGTGCCAGCAGTACAAACAGGAACACTGAAGCTTTCTTT. It codes for CASSTNRNTEAFF.

This sequence joins TRBV12-3 or TRBV12-4 and TRBJ2-3; 11 bases map to TRBD2. This CDR3 contains 15 residues. Trimming at V came to 6 bases and at J to 2 bases, leaving 4 bases not matched to a gene. CDR3 residues: CASSLAGGNTDTQYF. The CDR3 DNA is TGTGCCAGCAGCCTAGCGGGGGGAAACACAGATACGCAGTATTTT.

This chain connects TRBV10-2 to TRBJ2-1, with 11 bases fitting TRBD1. Germline V gives CDR1 WSHSY, CDR2 SAAADI. The CDR3 sequence is 15 residues long. V lost 6 bases and J lost 9; bases outside the gene matches: 10. CDR3 coding DNA: TGCGCCAGCAGAACAAGGACAGGGGGCGACGGTGAGCAGTTCTTC. Translated: CASRTRTGGDGEQFF.

V gene TRBV5-4 combines with J gene TRBJ2-6; D is unclear. The CDR3 has 16 residues. V lost 2 bases, J lost 0 bases, and 9 bases lay in between. The V gene's germline CDR1 is SGHNT and CDR2 YYREEE (reference sequence). The CDR3: CASSFQFSSGANVLTF. The CDR3 DNA follows: TGTGCCAGCAGCTTCCAATTCAGCTCTGGGGCCAACGTCCTGACTTTC.

The J gene is TRBJ1-3, the V gene TRBV3-1; D is ambiguous. The germline V and J ends were trimmed by 0 bases and 2 bases, with 8 bases remaining between them. This CDR3 is 15 amino acids long. Germline CDR1 and CDR2: LGHDT and YNNKEL (reference sequence). CDR3 bases: TGTGCCAGCAGCCAAGAGTGGGCTGCTGGAAACACCATATATTTT. Protein product: CASSQEWAAGNTIYF. Full variable domain (missing parts from reference TRBV3-1 and TRBJ1-3): DTAVSQTPKYLVTQMGNDKSIKCEQNLGHDTMYWYKQDSKKFLKIMFSYNNKELIINETVPNRFSPKSPDKAHLNLHINSLELGDSAVYFCASSQEWAAGNTIYFGEGSWLTVV.

This chain links TRBV3-1 with TRBJ2-1; TRBD2 matches 10 bases. The ends lost 6 bases at V and 5 bases at J; junction bases unmatched: 7. Germline CDR1 reads LGHDT; CDR2 reads YNNKEL (reference sequence). The CDR3 is 15 amino acids. The CDR3 loop is CASRPIAGGHNEQFF. The CDR3 DNA reads TGTGCCAGCAGACCTATAGCGGGAGGCCACAATGAGCAGTTCTTC.

The DNA for the CDR3 is TGTGCCAGTAAGGATAGGACCCACTCTGGAAACACCATATATTTT. It yields the protein CASKDRTHSGNTIYF. The chain recombines TRBV19 with TRBJ1-3; unclear D gene. CDR1 and CDR2 (germline): LNHDA, SQIVND (reference sequence). The CDR3 sequence is 15 residues long. The V end lost 7 bases, the J end lost 0 bases, and 13 bases lay between the germline ends.

This sequence joins TRBV7-2 and TRBJ2-7; D is unclear. V was clipped by 2 bases and J by 0 bases, with 5 bases between them. The germline V gene has CDR1 SGHTA and CDR2 FQGNSA. The CDR3 contains 13 residues. The CDR3 DNA sequence: TGTGCCAGCAGCTTACCACCCTCCTACGAGCAGTACTTC. Protein product: CASSLPPSYEQYF.

The genes are TRBV4-1 and TRBJ2-1, with 10 bases that match TRBD2. Germline trimming cut 4 bases from V and 6 bases from J; bases unmatched to any gene: 12. This CDR3 comprises 17 residues. Germline V gene data show CDR1 as MGHRA and CDR2 as YSYEKL. CDR3 protein: CASSRIQLAGSFNEQFF. CDR3 nucleotide sequence: TGCGCCAGCAGCCGAATCCAACTAGCGGGGAGTTTCAATGAGCAGTTCTTC.

J is TRBJ1-4 and V is TRBV30; D is uncertain. The CDR3 totals 15 residues. Germline V gives CDR1 GTSNPN, CDR2 SVGIG (reference sequence). V lost 1 base and J lost 7, with 16 bases in between. Here the CDR3 reads CAWSGTRVYAEKLFF. Here the CDR3 DNA reads TGTGCCTGGAGTGGCACCCGGGTGTACGCTGAAAAACTGTTTTTT. The full variable domain, rest sourced from reference TRBV30 and TRBJ1-4, is SQTIHQWPATLVQPVGSPLSLECTVEGTSNPNLYWYRQAAGRGLQLLFYSVGIGQISSEVPQNLSASRPQDRQFILSSKKLLLSDSGFYLCAWSGTRVYAEKLFFGSGTQLSVL.

This chain connects TRBV4-1 to TRBJ2-1; maybe TRBD2 (5 bases). This CDR3 is built from 17 residues. The germline CDR1 and CDR2 sequences are MGHRA and YSYEKL. The V end lost 1 base, the J end lost 0 bases, and 13 bases lay between the germline ends. The CDR3 DNA sequence: TGCGCCAGCAGCCAAGGAGCAGCGGTAAGCTCCTACAATGAGCAGTTCTTC. Its translation: CASSQGAAVSSYNEQFF.

This chain's CDR3 is CASSQSGVSYEQYF. The CDR3 DNA reads as TGTGCCAGCAGCCAAAGCGGGGTTAGCTACGAGCAGTACTTC. The V call is TRBV3-1, the J call TRBJ2-7; 7 positions agree with TRBD2. Germline CDR1 LGHDT, CDR2 YNNKEL (reference sequence). After removal of 2 bases from V and 3 bases from J, the junction contained 4 bases not matched to a gene. This CDR3 has 14 residues.

The J gene is TRBJ2-3, the V gene TRBV18; the D gene is possibly TRBD1 (6 bases). Trimming left V 8 bases short and J 1 base short, with 13 bases between. The CDR3 runs 14 residues. Germline CDR1 KGHSH, CDR2 LQKENI. This chain's CDR3 is CASESEGGTDTQYF. The CDR3 nucleotides are TGTGCCAGCGAAAGCGAGGGGGGCACAGATACGCAGTATTTT.

V and J are TRBV12-3 or TRBV12-4 and TRBJ2-1, with D uncertain. This CDR3 is built from 12 residues. Trimming took 1 base from V and 9 from J, leaving 7 bases between them. The CDR3 bases are TGTGCCAGCAGTTTAGTAGAAACTGAGCAGTTCTTC. The encoded protein is CASSLVETEQFF.

V gene TRBV20-1 combines with J gene TRBJ2-2; D gene unclear. Trimming stripped 2 bases from V and 3 bases from J, with 16 bases between. CDR3 length: 16 residues. CDR1 is DFQATT, CDR2 SNEGSKA, per germline (reference sequence). CDR3 residues: CSARLLVVRDTGELFF. The CDR3 region has the DNA TGCAGTGCTAGACTTTTAGTGGTGCGCGACACCGGGGAGCTGTTTTTT.

The chain couples TRBV20-1 to TRBJ1-2; D perhaps matches TRBD1 (6 bases). Germline values: CDR1 DFQATT, CDR2 SNEGSKA (reference sequence). Trimming shortened V by 3 bases and J by 4 bases, and 15 bases separated the two germline ends. The CDR3 contains 14 residues. CDR3 protein: CSASVLRGLYGYTF. Here the CDR3 DNA reads TGCAGTGCTAGCGTTCTCCGGGGGCTCTATGGCTACACCTTC.

The rearrangement links TRBV4-2 to TRBJ2-5; a weak D match, TRBD2 (6 bases). V lost 0 bases and J 4 bases, leaving 18 bases between the germline ends. Looked up from germline, CDR1 is LGHNA and CDR2 is YNFKEQ. The CDR3 runs to 17 residues. The CDR3 spells CASSQDYEAHGGETQYF. CDR3 DNA: TGTGCCAGCAGCCAAGATTACGAAGCCCACGGGGGAGAGACCCAGTACTTC.

V gene TRBV20-1 combines with J gene TRBJ2-5; D remains ambiguous. Trimming left V 2 bases short and J 2 bases short, with 9 bases between. The CDR3 loop spans 13 amino acids. Germline V CDR1 and CDR2: DFQATT, SNEGSKA (reference sequence). CDR3 nucleotide sequence: TGCAGTGCTAGAATTAGTGGGCAAGAGACCCAGTACTTC. Its translation is CSARISGQETQYF.

J is TRBJ1-1 and V is TRBV7-9, with TRBD1 identical over 8 bases. The CDR3 is 14 amino acids. The V gene's germline CDR1 is SEHNR and CDR2 FQNEAQ (reference sequence). V was pared by 5 bases and J by 6 bases, with 8 bases of the junction left unmatched. CDR3 loop: CASSVRTGPSEAFF. The CDR3 nucleotides are TGTGCCAGCAGCGTAAGGACAGGGCCTTCTGAAGCTTTCTTT.

The chain carries TRBV6-5 and TRBJ1-1; 8 nucleotides align to TRBD1. The CDR3 has 18 amino acids. Looked up from germline, CDR1 is MNHEY and CDR2 is SVGAGI. V lost 2 bases, J lost 0 bases, and 11 bases stayed unmatched. The CDR3 spells CASSYRAGTGIMNTEAFF. The CDR3, as DNA: TGTGCCAGCAGTTACCGAGCCGGGACAGGTATCATGAACACTGAAGCTTTCTTT.

Comment on this clonotype: The junction departs from the called germline gene at one end, perhaps through a read error. CDR3 coding DNA: TGTGCCAGCCGTGACCGAGGGGGGTGGTACGAGCAGTACTTC. Translated: CASRDRGGWYEQYF. The genes are TRBV2 and TRBJ2-7; D tentatively fits TRBD1 or TRBD2 (6 bases each). CDR3 length equals 14 residues. Germline V gene lookup returns CDR1 SNHLY and CDR2 FYNNEI.

This chain joins TRBV30 and TRBJ1-5; D remains ambiguous. The length of the CDR3 is 14 residues. Germline V gives CDR1 GTSNPN, CDR2 SVGIG (reference sequence). Trimming stripped 1 base from V and 1 base from J, with 8 bases between. DNA for the CDR3: TGTGCCTGGAGTGGTGAAGAAAGCAATCAGCCCCAGCATTTT. Protein product: CAWSGEESNQPQHF.

This clonotype was seen once. The rearrangement joins TRBV9 to TRBJ1-3; D is perhaps TRBD1 (6 bases). The V gene lost 3 bases and the J gene lost 0 bases, with 13 bases spanning the gap. The CDR3 is 16 amino acids. The germline V gene has CDR1 SGDLS and CDR2 YYNGEE. CDR3 residues: CASSADSPLSGNTIYF. The DNA of the CDR3 is TGTGCCAGCAGCGCGGACAGCCCCCTCTCTGGAAACACCATATATTTT.

The chain joins TRBV30 to TRBJ1-1; the D is unclear. The CDR3 is 13 amino acids. Trimming removed 4 bases from V and 3 bases from J, with 12 bases in between. The germline V gene encodes CDR1 GTSNPN and CDR2 SVGIG (reference sequence). The CDR3 DNA sequence: TGTGCCTGGATGGAGGGAGAGGACACTGAAGCTTTCTTT. It yields the protein CAWMEGEDTEAFF.

The chain links TRBV12-3 or TRBV12-4 to TRBJ1-1; unclear D gene. V dropped 7 bases and J dropped 1 base, with 13 bases sitting between them. This CDR3 has 14 amino acids. CDR3 sequence: CASTQWVGNTEAFF. CDR3 coding DNA: TGTGCCAGCACACAATGGGTCGGGAACACTGAAGCTTTCTTT.